This TCR beta chain was captured in a study of identical twins. This clonotype was seen many times. Its antigen is undetermined. The germline V gene has CDR1 SNHLY and CDR2 FYNNEI. V lost 5 bases to trimming and J lost 2 bases; unmatched junction nucleotides: 5. This CDR3 region has 16 residues. TCRdb independently ran MiXCR on the 5' RACE reads; one entry per CDR3 protein. The sample carries hundreds of thousands of distinct CDR3 sequences, roughly 8.6% recorded once. General study points: With monozygotic twins, out-of-frame TCR alpha sharing exceeded what models estimated. Conclusions were based on cross-sectional statistical analysis, without following the same donors. Fewer insertions characterized abundant cord blood beta clonotypes, whereas memory repertoires showed none.

This sample also belongs to another study, concerning yellow fever vaccine responses in identical twins.

Sequenced sample: memory (CD45RO+) T cells sorted from blood. This TCR came from a young woman in good health. The chain uses TRBV2 and TRBJ2-1; 11 nucleotides align to TRBD2. CDR3 sequence (DNA): TGTGCCAGCAGTACCGGGACTAGCGGAGCCTACAATGAGCAGTTCTTC. The encoded protein is CASSTGTSGAYNEQFF.